Below, 7 T cell receptor beta chains from the same sample are listed, as sequenced in a study of breast tumors, draining lymph nodes, adjacent tissues. TCRdb passed the multiplex PCR reads through MiXCR, listing each CDR3 protein once. The table lists 200,000 or so distinct CDR3 sequences, 31% of them singletons. The lymph nodes were axillary draining lymph nodes from breast cancer patients. Sequencing was performed on axillary lymph node tissue. These receptors were collected from a female donor with breast cancer. Some clones in this sample may be carry-over from other donors' samples.

In this sample, this clonotype turned up many times. The chain links TRBV15 to TRBJ2-2, with D possibly TRBD1 on 6 matching bases. The germline CDR1 and CDR2 sequences are LNHNV and YYDKDF (reference sequence). V shed 3 bases and J shed 4 bases, with 12 bases lying between them. The CDR3 sequence is 15 residues long. The CDR3 DNA follows: TGTGCCACCAGCAGCCAGACAGGCTTCACCGGGGAGCTGTTTTTT. The encoded protein is CATSSQTGFTGELFF.

This clonotype showed up just a few times. The germline gene is not matched at one end of the junction; a read error may be the cause. This chain connects TRBV4-1 to TRBJ1-5; D ambiguous. The length of the CDR3 is 17 residues. Germline CDR1 MGHRA, CDR2 YSYEKL. The CDR3: CASNQSSGMGSNQPQHF. The CDR3 nucleotides are TGCGCCAGCAACCAATCTTCAGGAATGGGGAGCAATCAGCCCCAGCACTTT.

This clonotype was seen repeatedly, ten times or more. J is TRBJ2-3 and V is TRBV7-2; the D gene is possibly TRBD2 (5 bases). V shed 0 bases and J shed 6 bases, with 16 bases lying between them. Germline V gene data show CDR1 as SGHTA and CDR2 as FQGNSA. The CDR3 is 16 amino acids. The CDR3 coding sequence is TGTGCCAGCAGCTTAGCAGCTAGCCGGGGTTGGGATACGCAGTATTTT. Its translation: CASSLAASRGWDTQYF.

This clonotype was seen repeatedly, ten times or more. This sequence joins TRBV20-1 and TRBJ2-3; TRBD2 matches 9 bases. V shed 3 bases and J 4 bases; nucleotides not matched to a gene: 8. In germline, CDR1 is DFQATT, CDR2 SNEGSKA (reference sequence). This CDR3 comprises 15 residues. CDR3 residues: CSASYAGGTSDTQYF. In DNA, the CDR3 is TGCAGTGCTAGTTATGCGGGGGGGACGTCAGATACGCAGTATTTT.

J is TRBJ1-5 and V is TRBV25-1, with a tentative D call TRBD1 (6 bases). V was shortened by 4 bases and J by 3 bases, with 13 bases between the two germline ends. The germline V gene encodes CDR1 MGHDK and CDR2 SYGVNS. This CDR3 contains 15 residues. This CDR3 is CASSAKDSFNQPQHF. CDR3 coding DNA: TGTGCCAGCAGTGCTAAGGACAGTTTCAATCAGCCCCAGCATTTT.

Comments on this clonotype: The junction and the germline gene differ at one end; a read error may be behind it. This sequence joins TRBV20-1 and TRBJ2-6, with unresolved D. Looked up from germline, CDR1 is DFQATT and CDR2 is SNEGSKA (reference sequence). The CDR3 loop spans 16 amino acids. The CDR3 region is CSARERQVSGANVLTF. The CDR3 nucleotides read TGTAGTGCTAGAGAGCGACAAGTCTCTGGGGCCAACGTCCTGACTTTC.

In its sample, this clonotype was seen many times. The DNA of the CDR3 is TGTGCCAGCTGCCTAAAGGGGCGCTCGGATGGCTACACCTTC. Amino acid sequence: CASCLKGRSDGYTF. The rearrangement joins TRBV13 to TRBJ1-2, with D possibly being TRBD1 (5 bases). Trimming removed 8 bases from V and 6 bases from J, with 19 bases in between. CDR3 length: 14 amino acids. Per germline, CDR1 PRHDT and CDR2 FYEKMQ (reference sequence).